This is a list of T cell receptor beta chains from one sample in a study of T cells after yellow fever vaccination. TCRdb independently ran MiXCR on the 5' RACE reads; one entry per CDR3 protein. There are roughly 300,000 distinct CDR3 sequences in the sample; about 7.8% occur only once, and approximately 16% lies in the top ten. The specimen was PBMCs, collected approximately 47 days after the first yellow fever vaccination. These TCRs come from a young man who received the YFV17D yellow fever vaccine. CDR3s include the opening cysteine and the closing phenylalanine or tryptophan. D genes are given only for firm matches. Not all rows give a size; the values are once, few, many and, for expanded clones, a class.

D gene: -; clone size: -; V gene: TRBV4-1; J gene: TRBJ1-5; CDR3 protein: CASSQWSDQPQHF; CDR3 DNA: TGCGCCAGCAGCCAGTGGTCTGATCAGCCCCAGCATTTT
D gene: -; clone size: many; V gene: TRBV7-2; J gene: TRBJ2-5; CDR3 protein: CASSPWKTQYF; CDR3 DNA: TGTGCCAGCAGCCCCTGGAAGACCCAGTACTTC
D gene: -; clone size: -; V gene: TRBV7-9; J gene: TRBJ2-2; CDR3 protein: CASSPQRNTGELFF; CDR3 DNA: TGTGCCAGCAGCCCGCAAAGGAACACCGGGGAGCTGTTTTTT
D gene: -; clone size: -; V gene: TRBV7-2; J gene: TRBJ1-2; CDR3 protein: CASSARTSGYTF; CDR3 DNA: TGTGCCAGCAGCGCCCGGACATCCGGCTACACCTTC
D gene: -; clone size: few; V gene: TRBV20-1; J gene: TRBJ2-5; CDR3 protein: CSARDDRDQETQYF; CDR3 DNA: TGCAGTGCTAGAGATGACAGAGACCAAGAGACCCAGTACTTC
D gene: -; clone size: few; V gene: TRBV4-3; J gene: TRBJ1-1; CDR3 protein: CASSQDSQGSTEAFF; CDR3 DNA: TGCGCCAGCAGCCAAGATTCGCAGGGGAGCACTGAAGCTTTCTTT
D gene: -; clone size: few; V gene: TRBV3-1; J gene: TRBJ1-2; CDR3 protein: CASSPYGALQRTNYGYTF; CDR3 DNA: TGTGCCAGCAGCCCGTATGGGGCTTTGCAGCGAACTAACTATGGCTACACCTTC
D gene: TRBD2; clone size: few; V gene: TRBV24-1; J gene: TRBJ2-5; CDR3 protein: CATSDSLAGGQETQYF; CDR3 DNA: TGTGCCACCAGTGATTCCCTAGCGGGGGGACAAGAGACCCAGTACTTC
D gene: -; clone size: once; V gene: TRBV15; J gene: TRBJ2-3; CDR3 protein: CATSRDPTGTDTQYF; CDR3 DNA: TGTGCCACCAGCAGAGATCCCACAGGGACAGATACGCAGTATTTT
D gene: TRBD1; clone size: many; V gene: TRBV15; J gene: TRBJ2-7; CDR3 protein: CATSREFGTGMAYEQYF; CDR3 DNA: TGTGCCACCAGCAGAGAATTTGGGACAGGCATGGCCTACGAGCAGTACTTC
D gene: -; clone size: -; V gene: TRBV12-3/TRBV12-4; J gene: TRBJ1-4; CDR3 protein: CASSLGGNNEKLFF; CDR3 DNA: TGTGCCAGCAGCCTCGGAGGGAATAATGAAAAACTGTTTTTT
D gene: -; clone size: few; V gene: TRBV6-6; J gene: TRBJ2-3; CDR3 protein: CASTDSGTQYF; CDR3 DNA: TGTGCCAGCACCGACAGTGGTACGCAGTATTTT
D gene: -; clone size: many; V gene: TRBV6-2/TRBV6-3; J gene: TRBJ2-4; CDR3 protein: CASSYSSRNIQYF; CDR3 DNA: TGTGCCAGCAGTTACTCTTCGAGGAACATTCAGTACTTC
D gene: TRBD2; clone size: -; V gene: TRBV15; J gene: TRBJ2-5; CDR3 protein: CATSRPWTSGGVETQYF; CDR3 DNA: TGTGCCACCAGCAGACCCTGGACTAGCGGGGGGGTTGAGACCCAGTACTTC
D gene: TRBD1; clone size: -; V gene: TRBV5-1; J gene: TRBJ2-5; CDR3 protein: CASSVQGEGETQYF; CDR3 DNA: TGCGCCAGCAGCGTACAGGGGGAAGGAGAGACCCAGTACTTC
D gene: TRBD2; clone size: -; V gene: TRBV5-1; J gene: TRBJ2-3; CDR3 protein: CASSFGTSGGGTDTQYF; CDR3 DNA: TGCGCCAGCAGCTTCGGGACTAGCGGGGGGGGCACAGATACGCAGTATTTT
D gene: TRBD2; clone size: few; V gene: TRBV7-2; J gene: TRBJ2-5; CDR3 protein: CASSLGGAGAQETQYF; CDR3 DNA: TGTGCCAGCAGCTTAGGGGGAGCGGGGGCCCAAGAGACCCAGTACTTC
D gene: -; clone size: few; V gene: TRBV6-5; J gene: TRBJ1-1; CDR3 protein: CASSYQVPPTEAFF; CDR3 DNA: TGTGCCAGCAGTTACCAGGTCCCCCCCACTGAAGCTTTCTTT
D gene: -; clone size: -; V gene: TRBV5-4; J gene: TRBJ1-1; CDR3 protein: CASSPRLPGTPEAFF; CDR3 DNA: TGTGCCAGCAGCCCCCGTCTGCCGGGGACCCCTGAAGCTTTCTTT
D gene: -; clone size: few; V gene: TRBV2; J gene: TRBJ1-6; CDR3 protein: CASSEARLSSYNSPLHF; CDR3 DNA: TGTGCCAGCAGTGAAGCCAGGTTGAGCTCCTATAATTCACCCCTCCACTTT
D gene: TRBD1; clone size: many; V gene: TRBV7-2; J gene: TRBJ1-6; CDR3 protein: CASSLEQGLPLHF; CDR3 DNA: TGTGCCAGCAGCTTAGAACAGGGGCTACCCCTCCACTTT
D gene: TRBD1; clone size: -; V gene: TRBV4-1; J gene: TRBJ1-2; CDR3 protein: CASRTGLGTDHGYTF; CDR3 DNA: TGCGCCAGCAGGACAGGGTTAGGAACTGATCATGGCTACACCTTC
D gene: -; clone size: -; V gene: TRBV9; J gene: TRBJ1-5; CDR3 protein: CASSTTGTNQPQHF; CDR3 DNA: TGTGCCAGCAGCACCACAGGGACAAATCAGCCCCAGCATTTT
D gene: -; clone size: many; V gene: TRBV12-3/TRBV12-4; J gene: TRBJ2-3; CDR3 protein: CASRIVATDTQYF; CDR3 DNA: TGTGCCAGCAGAATAGTGGCCACAGATACGCAGTATTTT
D gene: -; clone size: -; V gene: TRBV24-1; J gene: TRBJ2-3; CDR3 protein: CATSDRLTDTQYF; CDR3 DNA: TGTGCCACCAGTGACCGCCTTACAGATACGCAGTATTTT
D gene: -; clone size: few; V gene: TRBV7-9; J gene: TRBJ1-2; CDR3 protein: CASSRTPKNGYTF; CDR3 DNA: TGTGCCAGCAGTCGGACCCCTAAGAATGGCTACACCTTC
D gene: -; clone size: few; V gene: TRBV7-2; J gene: TRBJ2-7; CDR3 protein: CASSLAPTGNHEQYF; CDR3 DNA: TGTGCCAGCAGCTTAGCCCCCACGGGGAATCACGAGCAGTACTTC
D gene: TRBD1; clone size: -; V gene: TRBV2; J gene: TRBJ1-2; CDR3 protein: CASSVRSYFPRGTNYGYTF; CDR3 DNA: TGTGCCAGCAGTGTCCGCTCCTACTTTCCCAGGGGGACGAACTATGGCTACACCTTC
D gene: TRBD1; clone size: -; V gene: TRBV4-2; J gene: TRBJ1-5; CDR3 protein: CASSQVTTGGGNQPQHF; CDR3 DNA: TGTGCCAGCAGCCAAGTTACGACAGGGGGTGGAAATCAGCCCCAGCATTTT
D gene: -; clone size: once; V gene: TRBV7-2; J gene: TRBJ2-7; CDR3 protein: CAAGDTYEQYF; CDR3 DNA: TGTGCTGCAGGGGACACCTACGAGCAGTACTTC
D gene: -; clone size: -; V gene: TRBV19; J gene: TRBJ2-6; CDR3 protein: CASSVRGGSVSSGANVLTF; CDR3 DNA: TGTGCCAGTAGTGTGAGGGGGGGGTCGGTTTCCTCTGGGGCCAACGTCCTGACTTTC
D gene: -; clone size: many; V gene: TRBV5-1; J gene: TRBJ2-3; CDR3 protein: CASSFTPPGLSTDTQYF; CDR3 DNA: TGCGCCAGCAGCTTCACCCCTCCGGGATTGAGCACAGATACGCAGTATTTT
D gene: TRBD2; clone size: -; V gene: TRBV5-5; J gene: TRBJ2-7; CDR3 protein: CASSRGLAGGGEQYF; CDR3 DNA: TGTGCCAGCAGCCGCGGACTAGCGGGGGGAGGCGAGCAGTACTTC
D gene: TRBD1; clone size: -; V gene: TRBV28; J gene: TRBJ2-3; CDR3 protein: CASDGTGGRDTQYF; CDR3 DNA: TGTGCCAGCGACGGGACAGGGGGAAGAGATACGCAGTATTTT